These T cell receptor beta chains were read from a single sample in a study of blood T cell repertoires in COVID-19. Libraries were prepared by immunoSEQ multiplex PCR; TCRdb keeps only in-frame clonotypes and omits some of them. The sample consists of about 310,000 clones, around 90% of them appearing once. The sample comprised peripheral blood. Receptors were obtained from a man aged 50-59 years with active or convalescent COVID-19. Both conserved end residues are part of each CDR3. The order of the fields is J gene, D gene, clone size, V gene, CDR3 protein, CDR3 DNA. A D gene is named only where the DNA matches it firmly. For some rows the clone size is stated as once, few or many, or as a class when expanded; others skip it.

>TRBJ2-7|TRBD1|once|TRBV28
CASSSQGQVYEQYF
TGTGCCAGCAGTTCCCAAGGACAGGTCTACGAGCAGTACTTC
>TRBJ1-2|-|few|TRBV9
CASSAGGSATFYGYTF
TGTGCCAGCAGCGCCGGGGGTTCAGCGACTTTCTATGGCTACACCTTC
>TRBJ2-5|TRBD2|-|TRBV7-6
CASSKGLAGVGQETQYF
TGTGCCAGCAGCAAGGGACTAGCGGGGGTGGGCCAAGAGACCCAGTACTTC
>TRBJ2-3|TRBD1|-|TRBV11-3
CASSQGGTGGADTQYF
TGTGCCAGCAGCCAAGGGGGGACAGGGGGCGCAGATACGCAGTATTTT
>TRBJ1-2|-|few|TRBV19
CASSATVSNYGYTF
TGTGCCAGTAGTGCGACAGTATCGAACTATGGCTACACCTTC
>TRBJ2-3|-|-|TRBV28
CASTGSLAGTADTQYF
TGTGCCAGCACGGGGAGTTTAGCGGGGACAGCAGATACGCAGTATTTT
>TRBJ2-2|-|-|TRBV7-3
CASSLLLTGELFF
TGTGCCAGCAGCTTACTTCTAACCGGGGAGCTGTTTTTT
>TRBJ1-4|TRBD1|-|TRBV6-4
CASRYHSPKTGDNEKLFF
TGTGCCAGCAGGTACCACAGCCCCAAGACAGGGGACAATGAAAAACTGTTTTTT
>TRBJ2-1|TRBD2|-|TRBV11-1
CASSFTSGSNEQFF
TGTGCCAGCAGCTTTACTAGCGGGTCCAATGAGCAGTTCTTC
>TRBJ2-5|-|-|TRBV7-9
CASSFRETQYF
TGTGCCAGCAGCTTCCGAGAGACCCAGTACTTC
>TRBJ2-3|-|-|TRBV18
CASSLSTDTQYF
TGTGCCAGCTCACTAAGCACAGATACGCAGTATTTT
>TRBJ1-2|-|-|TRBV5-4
CASSLPGDNGYTF
TGTGCCAGCAGCTTGCCAGGGGATAATGGCTACACCTTC
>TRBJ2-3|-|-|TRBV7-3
CASSPGVETGTDTQYF
TGTGCCAGCAGCCCAGGGGTTGAAACTGGCACAGATACGCAGTATTTT
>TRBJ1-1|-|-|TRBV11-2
CASSLDLRVNTEAFF
TGTGCCAGCAGCTTAGATCTGCGGGTGAACACTGAAGCTTTCTTT
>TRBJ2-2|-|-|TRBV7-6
CASSPRLETNTGELFF
TGTGCCAGCAGCCCTCGGCTGGAGACGAACACCGGGGAGCTGTTTTTT
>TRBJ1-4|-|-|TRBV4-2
CASSQDWIGETTNEKLFF
TGTGCCAGCAGCCAAGATTGGATCGGGGAGACAACTAATGAAAAACTGTTTTTT
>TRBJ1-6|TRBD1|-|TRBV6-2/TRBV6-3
CASSPQTGPIYNSPLHF
TGTGCCAGCAGCCCACAGACAGGGCCAATATATAATTCACCCCTCCACTTT
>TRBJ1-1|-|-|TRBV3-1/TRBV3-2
CASSQAPTRAFF
TGTGCCAGCAGCCAAGCCCCGACAAGAGCTTTCTTT
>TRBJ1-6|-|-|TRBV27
CASSPLTGPHSPLHF
TGTGCCAGCAGTCCTCTCACAGGGCCCCATTCACCCCTCCACTTT
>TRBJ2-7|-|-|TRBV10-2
CASSERGTSYEQYF
TGCGCCAGCAGTGAGCGGGGGACCTCCTACGAGCAGTACTTC
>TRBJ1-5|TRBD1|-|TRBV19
CASSPRQGARQPQHF
TGTGCCAGTAGTCCCCGACAGGGGGCAAGGCAGCCCCAGCATTTT
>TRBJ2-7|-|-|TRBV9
CASSLGPAGEQYF
TGTGCCAGCAGCCTAGGACCTGCGGGGGAGCAGTACTTC
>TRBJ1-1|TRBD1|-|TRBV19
CASTNRGLLNTEAFF
TGTGCCAGTACGAACAGGGGCCTGCTGAACACTGAAGCTTTCTTT
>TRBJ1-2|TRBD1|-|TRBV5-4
CASKGTGTGTYGYTF
TGTGCCAGCAAGGGTACCGGGACAGGGACCTATGGCTACACCTTC
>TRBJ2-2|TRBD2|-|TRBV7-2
CASSLSGGAIGELFF
TGTGCCAGCAGCCTTAGCGGGGGGGCGATCGGGGAGCTGTTTTTT
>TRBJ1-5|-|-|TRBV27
CASRSGTGTLNQPQHF
TGTGCCAGCAGATCTGGTACCGGGACACTCAATCAGCCCCAGCATTTT
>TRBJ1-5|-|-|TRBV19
CASSHKSSNQPQHF
TGTGCCAGTAGCCACAAAAGTAGCAATCAGCCCCAGCATTTT
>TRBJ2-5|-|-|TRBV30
CAWQGGETQYF
TGTGCCTGGCAAGGAGGGGAGACCCAGTACTTC
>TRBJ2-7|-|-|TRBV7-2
CASSPTWGGPYEQYF
TGTGCCAGCAGCCCGACCTGGGGGGGGCCCTACGAGCAGTACTTC
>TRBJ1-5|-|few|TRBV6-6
CASSIDRERQPQHF
TGTGCCAGCAGTATCGACCGGGAGAGGCAGCCCCAGCATTTT
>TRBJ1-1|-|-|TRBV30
CAWKVTGLNTEAFF
TGTGCCTGGAAAGTCACAGGTCTGAACACTGAAGCTTTCTTT
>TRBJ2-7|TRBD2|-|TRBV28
CASSLGLAGVDEQYF
TGTGCCAGCAGTTTGGGACTAGCGGGGGTGGACGAGCAGTACTTC
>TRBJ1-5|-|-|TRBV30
CAWSRQYQVGRGNQPQHF
TGTGCCTGGAGCCGTCAATATCAGGTGGGGAGGGGCAATCAGCCCCAGCATTTT
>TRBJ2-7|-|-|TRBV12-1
CASSLGTSVFSYEQYF
TGTGCCAGCAGCTTGGGGACTAGCGTCTTCTCCTACGAGCAGTACTTC
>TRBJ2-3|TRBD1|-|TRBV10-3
CASRDRGPSSTDTQYF
TGTGCCAGCCGGGACAGGGGGCCCTCTAGCACAGATACGCAGTATTTT
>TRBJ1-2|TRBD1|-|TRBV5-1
CASSIGQGYYGYTF
TGCGCCAGCAGCATCGGACAGGGCTACTATGGCTACACCTTC
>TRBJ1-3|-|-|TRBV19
CASTYISGNTIYF
TGTGCCAGTACTTATATCTCTGGAAACACCATATATTTT
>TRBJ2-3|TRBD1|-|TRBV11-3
CASSPGQSTDTQYF
TGTGCCAGCAGTCCGGGACAGAGCACAGATACGCAGTATTTT
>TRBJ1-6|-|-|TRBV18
CASSKAGNSPLHF
TGTGCCAGCTCAAAGGCAGGGAATTCACCCCTCCACTTT
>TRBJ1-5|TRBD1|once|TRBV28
CASSSVSRGQGFGQPQHF
TGTGCCAGCAGTTCGGTCTCTCGTGGACAGGGTTTCGGGCAGCCCCAGCATTTT
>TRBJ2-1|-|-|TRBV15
CATSTSGTPGYSEQFF
TGTGCCACCAGCACCTCCGGGACTCCGGGGTATAGTGAGCAGTTCTTC
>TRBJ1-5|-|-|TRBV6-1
CASSGIRPQGEALWEPQHF
TGTGCCAGCAGTGGAATCCGCCCTCAAGGGGAGGCCCTATGGGAGCCCCAGCATTTT
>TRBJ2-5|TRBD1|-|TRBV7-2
CASSPDRVQETQYF
TGTGCCAGCAGCCCAGACAGGGTCCAAGAGACCCAGTACTTC
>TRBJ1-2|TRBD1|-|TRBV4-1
CASSQAGDSNYGYTF
TGCGCCAGCAGCCAAGCTGGGGACAGTAACTATGGCTACACCTTC
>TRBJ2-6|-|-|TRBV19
CASLTGSAGANVLTF
TGTGCCAGTTTAACAGGGAGTGCTGGGGCCAACGTCCTGACTTTC
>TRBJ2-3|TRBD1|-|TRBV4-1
CASSQTTGTGGGYWSTDTQYF
TGCGCCAGCAGCCAAACCACCGGGACAGGGGGTGGATATTGGAGCACAGATACGCAGTATTTT
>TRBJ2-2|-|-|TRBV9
CASSLGGLNTGELFF
TGTGCCAGCAGCCTTGGGGGGTTGAACACCGGGGAGCTGTTTTTT
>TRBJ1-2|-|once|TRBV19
CASSQFQYGYTF
TGTGCCAGTAGCCAATTCCAGTATGGCTACACCTTC
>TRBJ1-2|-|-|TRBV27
CASSFAGTPNYGYTF
TGTGCCAGCAGTTTTGCCGGGACACCGAACTATGGCTACACCTTC
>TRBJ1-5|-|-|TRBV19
CASSIITAYSNQPQHF
TGTGCCAGTAGTATAATTACAGCCTATAGCAATCAGCCCCAGCATTTT
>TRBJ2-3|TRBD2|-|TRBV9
CASSASGLAGVDTQYF
TGTGCCAGCAGCGCAAGCGGGCTAGCGGGGGTGGATACGCAGTATTTT
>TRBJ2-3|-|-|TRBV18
CASSPPSTDTQYF
TGTGCCAGCTCACCTCCTTCCACAGATACGCAGTATTTT
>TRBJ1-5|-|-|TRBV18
CASSPGGTQPQHF
TGTGCCAGCTCACCAGGGGGCACTCAGCCCCAGCATTTT
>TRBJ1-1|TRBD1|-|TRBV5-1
CASSLDPGQGEAFF
TGCGCCAGCAGCTTGGACCCGGGACAGGGTGAAGCTTTCTTT
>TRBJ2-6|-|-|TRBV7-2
CASSFAGSGANVLTF
TGTGCCAGCAGCTTTGCAGGCTCTGGGGCCAACGTCCTGACTTTC
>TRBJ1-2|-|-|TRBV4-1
CASSLERVGGNIGYTF
TGCGCCAGCAGCCTAGAACGGGTGGGGGGGAACATCGGCTACACCTTC
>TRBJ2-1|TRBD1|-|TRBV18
CASSPRQGAYNEQFF
TGTGCCAGCTCACCACGTCAGGGGGCCTACAATGAGCAGTTCTTC
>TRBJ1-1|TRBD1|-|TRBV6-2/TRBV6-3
CASNPGQLNTEAFF
TGTGCCAGCAACCCGGGACAGTTGAACACTGAAGCTTTCTTT
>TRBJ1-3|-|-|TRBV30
CAWSVGGSGNTIYF
TGTGCCTGGAGTGTCGGAGGCTCTGGAAACACCATATATTTT